The rows below give T cell receptor beta chains drawn from one sample of a study of T cells after yellow fever vaccination. TCRdb itself ran the 5' RACE reads through MiXCR, one entry per CDR3 protein. The sample holds about 350,000 distinct CDR3 sequences, approximately 4% seen once. Sample: PBMCs, taken 5 days after the yellow fever booster vaccination. The receptors were sampled from a man aged 18-30 years who received the YFV17D yellow fever vaccine. Both conserved end residues are part of each CDR3. The D gene is left open where the match is weak. The listing skips clone size in some rows; elsewhere it reads once, few, many or a size class.

clone_size: few
v_call: TRBV10-3
d_call: TRBD1
j_call: TRBJ1-3
cdr3_aa: CAIRGQGRPGNTIYF
cdr3_nt: TGTGCCATCAGGGGACAGGGAAGACCTGGAAACACCATATATTTT

clone_size: NA
v_call: TRBV6-5
d_call: NA
j_call: TRBJ1-2
cdr3_aa: CASLGEGVFGYTF
cdr3_nt: TGTGCCAGCTTGGGGGAGGGGGTTTTTGGCTACACCTTC

clone_size: many
v_call: TRBV7-6
d_call: NA
j_call: TRBJ2-2
cdr3_aa: CASSPRGAGELFF
cdr3_nt: TGTGCCAGCAGCCCCCGTGGGGCCGGGGAGCTGTTTTTT

clone_size: NA
v_call: TRBV28
d_call: TRBD1
j_call: TRBJ1-6
cdr3_aa: CASSTRQGRSPLHF
cdr3_nt: TGTGCCAGCAGCACTCGACAGGGGAGGTCACCCCTCCACTTT

clone_size: many
v_call: TRBV12-5
d_call: TRBD2
j_call: TRBJ2-2
cdr3_aa: CASGPGLAPDTGELFF
cdr3_nt: TGTGCTAGTGGTCCTGGACTAGCCCCGGACACCGGGGAGCTGTTTTTT

clone_size: many
v_call: TRBV7-9
d_call: NA
j_call: TRBJ2-3
cdr3_aa: CATSSGSSTDTQYF
cdr3_nt: TGTGCCACCTCCTCGGGGTCCTCCACAGATACGCAGTATTTT

clone_size: NA
v_call: TRBV7-3
d_call: NA
j_call: TRBJ2-7
cdr3_aa: CASSLGNFYEQYF
cdr3_nt: TGTGCCAGCAGCCTAGGAAACTTTTACGAGCAGTACTTC

clone_size: many
v_call: TRBV28
d_call: TRBD2
j_call: TRBJ2-1
cdr3_aa: CASSSGAYNEQFF
cdr3_nt: TGTGCCAGTTCTAGCGGGGCCTACAATGAGCAGTTCTTC

clone_size: many
v_call: TRBV28
d_call: TRBD1
j_call: TRBJ1-2
cdr3_aa: CASRSGQGGGYTF
cdr3_nt: TGTGCCAGCAGGTCCGGACAGGGGGGTGGCTACACCTTC

clone_size: many
v_call: TRBV12-3/TRBV12-4
d_call: NA
j_call: TRBJ2-2
cdr3_aa: CASSVQGGWLTGELFF
cdr3_nt: TGTGCCAGCAGTGTACAGGGAGGATGGCTCACCGGGGAGCTGTTTTTT

clone_size: few
v_call: TRBV9
d_call: NA
j_call: TRBJ2-2
cdr3_aa: CASSTDYTGELFF
cdr3_nt: TGTGCCAGCAGCACAGATTACACCGGGGAGCTGTTTTTT

clone_size: few
v_call: TRBV5-5
d_call: NA
j_call: TRBJ2-1
cdr3_aa: CASSLTQSGLYNEQFF
cdr3_nt: TGTGCCAGCAGCTTAACCCAGTCTGGGCTATACAATGAGCAGTTCTTC

clone_size: NA
v_call: TRBV5-8
d_call: NA
j_call: TRBJ2-7
cdr3_aa: CASSWLRDSYEQYF
cdr3_nt: TGTGCCAGCAGCTGGTTACGGGACTCCTACGAGCAGTACTTC

clone_size: many
v_call: TRBV20-1
d_call: NA
j_call: TRBJ2-7
cdr3_aa: CSASAGRYEQYF
cdr3_nt: TGCAGTGCTAGTGCGGGGCGCTACGAGCAGTACTTC

clone_size: few
v_call: TRBV7-9
d_call: TRBD1
j_call: TRBJ1-4
cdr3_aa: CASSLAGQGIEKLFF
cdr3_nt: TGTGCCAGCAGCTTAGCCGGACAGGGGATTGAAAAACTGTTTTTT

clone_size: NA
v_call: TRBV25-1
d_call: TRBD1
j_call: TRBJ2-5
cdr3_aa: CASRRDRGKTQYF
cdr3_nt: TGTGCCAGCAGAAGGGACAGGGGAAAGACCCAGTACTTC

clone_size: NA
v_call: TRBV9
d_call: NA
j_call: TRBJ1-3
cdr3_aa: CASSEFSAERGNTIYF
cdr3_nt: TGTGCCAGCAGCGAGTTCTCGGCAGAGCGCGGAAACACCATATATTTT

clone_size: many
v_call: TRBV3-1
d_call: NA
j_call: TRBJ2-6
cdr3_aa: CASSQPGGANVLTF
cdr3_nt: TGTGCCAGCAGCCAACCTGGGGGAGCCAACGTCCTGACTTTC

clone_size: NA
v_call: TRBV4-1
d_call: TRBD1
j_call: TRBJ1-4
cdr3_aa: CASSPGAGQGPTRNEKLFF
cdr3_nt: TGCGCCAGCAGTCCCGGCGCGGGACAGGGGCCGACGAGGAATGAAAAACTGTTTTTT

clone_size: NA
v_call: TRBV4-3
d_call: NA
j_call: TRBJ1-1
cdr3_aa: CASSQAVLGVGRNTEAFF
cdr3_nt: TGCGCCAGCAGCCAAGCGGTCCTTGGGGTGGGGAGGAACACTGAAGCTTTCTTT

clone_size: many
v_call: TRBV6-6
d_call: TRBD1
j_call: TRBJ2-1
cdr3_aa: CASSYSSTGGIYNEQFF
cdr3_nt: TGTGCCAGCAGTTACTCTTCTACAGGGGGCATCTACAATGAGCAGTTCTTC

clone_size: many
v_call: TRBV5-1
d_call: TRBD1
j_call: TRBJ1-2
cdr3_aa: CASSLEGGKMDGYTF
cdr3_nt: TGCGCCAGCAGCTTGGAAGGGGGCAAGATGGATGGCTACACCTTC